The 26 T cell receptor beta chains listed next were all sequenced from one sample in a study of shared clonotypes between healthy human individuals. The method was immunoSEQ multiplex PCR; TCRdb's version includes in-frame clones alone and lacks a portion of them. The sample records about 490,000 clones, 60% to 85% being singletons. Source material: PBMCs. Receptors originate from a woman aged 40 to 50 in good health. Some clones in this sample may be carry-over from other donors' samples.

This clone has more than one count but fewer than ten. J is TRBJ1-5 and V is TRBV2, with D perhaps TRBD1 (5 bases). Trimming removed 5 bases from V and 3 bases from J, with 11 bases in between. This CDR3 is built from 14 residues. Germline loops: CDR1 SNHLY, CDR2 FYNNEI. CDR3 sequence (DNA): TGTGCCAGCAGTCGACATGGGGCCAATCAGCCCCAGCATTTT. It codes for CASSRHGANQPQHF. Based on the CDR3 plus reference TRBV2 and TRBJ1-5, the full variable domain is EPEVTQTPSHQVTQMGQEVILRCVPISNHLYFYWYRQILGQKVEFLVSFYNNEISEKSEIFDDQFSVERPDGSNFTLKIRSTKLEDSAMYFCASSRHGANQPQHFGDGTRLSIL.

A remark on this clone: Other DNA sequences in the sample encode the same CDR3. This chain uses TRBV5-1 with TRBJ1-1; the D gene is possibly TRBD1 (6 bases). The germline V gene encodes CDR1 SGHRS and CDR2 YFSETQ. Trimming took 0 bases from V and 2 from J, leaving 8 bases between them. The CDR3 has 14 residues. The CDR3 DNA reads TGCGCCAGCAGCTTGGTCAGGGGAAACACTGAAGCTTTCTTT. This gives the protein CASSLVRGNTEAFF.

The chain has TRBV4-2 and TRBJ2-2; possibly TRBD1 or TRBD2 for D (5 bases each). Germline V lookup: CDR1 LGHNA, CDR2 YNFKEQ. V was cut by 0 bases and J by 4 bases, with 12 bases left in between. This CDR3 contains 16 residues. CDR3 protein: CASSQEGVGSTGELFF. In DNA form, the CDR3 reads TGTGCCAGCAGCCAAGAAGGGGTAGGGAGCACCGGGGAGCTGTTTTTT.

Concerning this clone itself: This may arise from a read error, as a much more abundant clone is one base away. The chain has TRBV30 and TRBJ1-1, with TRBD1 matching over 7 bases. The ends lost 1 base at V and 0 bases at J; junction bases unmatched: 5. The CDR3 has 15 residues. Germline CDR1 GTSNPN, CDR2 SVGIG (reference sequence). The CDR3 bases are TGTGCCTGGAGTGCACTGGGACAGATGAACACTGAAGCTTTCTTT. Protein: CAWSALGQMNTEAFF. The full variable domain, in which reference TRBV30 and TRBJ1-1 provide the parts outside the CDR3, is SQTIHQWPATLVQPVGSPLSLECTVEGTSNPNLYWYRQAAGRGLQLLFYSVGIGQISSEVPQNLSASRPQDRQFILSSKKLLLSDSGFYLCAWSALGQMNTEAFFGQGTRLTVV.

For this clone: This could be a read error, since a much larger clone is one nucleotide away. This chain links TRBV13 with TRBJ1-4, with TRBD1 as a possible D gene (5 bases). Trimming removed 0 bases from V and 3 bases from J, with 23 bases in between. This CDR3 has 20 amino acids. Looked up from germline, CDR1 is PRHDT and CDR2 is FYEKMQ (reference sequence). CDR3 DNA sequence: TGTGCCAGCAGCTTAGGTGGGGGGATTTTCGGATCGGTGTCTAATGAAAAACTGTTTTTT. The encoded protein is CASSLGGGIFGSVSNEKLFF.

The chain carries TRBV28 and TRBJ1-5, with D unresolved. CDR3 length: 11 amino acids. Trimming left V 2 bases short and J 11 bases short, with 7 bases between. Per the germline V gene, CDR1 is MDHEN and CDR2 is SYDVKM. CDR3 DNA sequence: TGTGCCAGCAGTTTAAGGAGGGCCCAGCATTTT. It yields the protein CASSLRRAQHF.

The gene calls are TRBV4-2 and TRBJ2-1, with 14 nucleotides matching TRBD2. The trim removed 1 base at V and 8 bases at J, leaving 1 base unmatched. CDR1 and CDR2 (germline): LGHNA, YNFKEQ. There are 15 residues in the CDR3. The CDR3 sequence: CASSQGGLAGDEQFF. As DNA, the CDR3 is TGTGCCAGCAGCCAAGGGGGACTAGCGGGAGATGAGCAGTTCTTC.

This rearrangement joins TRBV7-6 to TRBJ1-1; D gene ambiguous. Between the trimmed V and J ends, which lost 2 bases and 3 bases, there was a span of 10 bases. This CDR3 has 14 amino acids. The germline V gene encodes CDR1 SGHVS and CDR2 FNYEAQ. The CDR3 protein is CASSLRVRYTEAFF. For the CDR3, the DNA is TGTGCCAGCAGCTTAAGGGTCAGATACACTGAAGCTTTCTTT.

This clone has only one observation. The CDR3 DNA is TGCACCACGGACAGACAAGAGACCCAGTACTTC. Its translation is CTTDRQETQYF. The chain has TRBV20-1 and TRBJ2-5, with D perhaps matching TRBD1 (6 bases). The CDR3 totals 11 residues. Germline values: CDR1 DFQATT, CDR2 SNEGSKA (reference sequence).

This rearrangement joins TRBV7-3 to TRBJ2-5; D could derive from TRBD1 or TRBD2 (5 bases each). The CDR3 has 14 residues. Germline lookup yields CDR1 SGHTA and CDR2 FQGTGA. The germline V and J ends were trimmed by 2 bases and 0 bases, with 7 bases remaining between them. This CDR3 reads CASSLQGDQETQYF. For the CDR3, the DNA is TGTGCCAGCAGCTTACAGGGAGACCAAGAGACCCAGTACTTC.

This clone was recorded many times. This CDR3 is also generated by other DNA sequences in the sample. This sequence joins TRBV15 and TRBJ1-1; D not certain. Germline lookup yields CDR1 LNHNV and CDR2 YYDKDF (reference sequence). V lost 3 bases, J lost 3 bases, and 5 bases lay in between. This CDR3 comprises 12 residues. The CDR3 nucleotides read TGTGCCACCAGCAGGGGGTACACTGAAGCTTTCTTT. Translated, it gives CATSRGYTEAFF. The full variable domain, completed using reference TRBV15 and TRBJ1-1, is DAMVIQNPRYQVTQFGKPVTLSCSQTLNHNVMYWYQQKSSQAPKLLFHYYDKDFNNEADTPDNFQSRRPNTSFCFLDIRSPGLGDTAMYLCATSRGYTEAFFGQGTRLTVV.

The V and J genes are TRBV28 and TRBJ2-7; possible D gene TRBD2, 6 bases. The CDR3 is 14 residues long. CDR1 MDHEN and CDR2 SYDVKM come from the germline V gene. The V end was cut by 4 bases, the J end by 0 bases, with 10 bases between. The CDR3: CASSYSGSSYEQYF. CDR3 coding DNA: TGTGCCAGCAGTTACTCCGGGAGCTCCTACGAGCAGTACTTC. The full variable domain, in which reference TRBV28 and TRBJ2-7 provide the parts outside the CDR3, is DVKVTQSSRYLVKRTGEKVFLECVQDMDHENMFWYRQDPGLGLRLIYFSYDVKMKEKGDIPEGYSVSREKKERFSLILESASTNQTSMYLCASSYSGSSYEQYFGPGTRLTVT.

The rearrangement links TRBV11-3 to TRBJ1-5, with D tentatively TRBD1 (6 bases). This CDR3 has 16 amino acids. With 2 bases removed from V and 4 bases from J, the gap between germline ends came to 15 bases. The germline gives CDR1 SGHNT, CDR2 YENEEA. CDR3 bases: TGTGCCAGCAGCTTATTTTCTCGGGGGCGAAATCAGCCCCAGCATTTT. Translated, it gives CASSLFSRGRNQPQHF.

This clone was counted between two and nine times. The chain is built from TRBV6-5 and TRBJ1-2; D is possibly TRBD1 (6 bases). CDR1 and CDR2 (germline): MNHEY, SVGAGI. The ends were cut back, 2 bases at V and 8 bases at J, with 12 bases in the middle. There are 13 residues in the CDR3. The chain's CDR3 is CASSYMRQAGYTF. CDR3 nucleotides: TGTGCCAGCAGTTACATGCGACAGGCAGGCTACACCTTC.

Details on this clone: The same CDR3 also results from other DNA sequences found in this sample. The rearrangement links TRBV28 to TRBJ2-5; no firm D call. CDR1 is MDHEN, CDR2 SYDVKM, per germline. The CDR3 spans 12 residues. Trimming pared 3 bases from V and 2 bases from J, leaving 4 bases between. The CDR3 reads CASSFRQETQYF. CDR3 nucleotides: TGTGCCAGCAGTTTTCGACAAGAGACCCAGTACTTC.

The chain combines TRBV9 with TRBJ2-1; D unresolved. CDR1 is SGDLS and CDR2 is YYNGEE in the germline V gene. V dropped 6 bases and J dropped 0 bases, with 13 bases sitting between them. The CDR3 has 15 amino acids. The CDR3 DNA sequence: TGTGCCAGCACGCGAACCCTCTCCTCCTACAATGAGCAGTTCTTC. It codes for CASTRTLSSYNEQFF. The whole variable domain, remainder taken from reference TRBV9 and TRBJ2-1, is DSGVTQTPKHLITATGQRVTLRCSPRSGDLSVYWYQQSLDQGLQFLIQYYNGEERAKGNILERFSAQQFPDLHSELNLSSLELGDSALYFCASTRTLSSYNEQFFGPGTRLTVL.

This clone was seen a handful of times. This chain joins TRBV7-2 and TRBJ1-2; 10 bases agree with TRBD1. V shed 5 bases, J shed 3 bases, and the junction held 6 bases outside the gene matches. CDR1 is SGHTA, CDR2 FQGNSA, per germline. The CDR3 is 15 amino acids. CDR3 sequence reads: CASSPRQGADYGYTF. The CDR3 DNA reads TGTGCCAGCAGCCCCCGACAGGGGGCGGACTATGGCTACACCTTC.

The gene calls are TRBV7-8 and TRBJ2-2; D unresolved. The V and J ends lost 1 base and 5 bases respectively, with 5 bases between them. The CDR3 has 13 residues. The germline CDR1 and CDR2 sequences are SGHVS and FQNEAQ. CDR3 DNA sequence: TGTGCCAGCAGCTTAGGCCGGACCGGGGAGCTGTTTTTT. Its protein is CASSLGRTGELFF.

This chain links TRBV7-9 with TRBJ2-5; no clear D. CDR3 length: 15 residues. Trimming pared 5 bases from V and 2 bases from J, leaving 15 bases between. CDR1 and CDR2 from the germline V gene are SEHNR and FQNEAQ (reference sequence). In DNA form, the CDR3 reads TGTGCCAGCAGCCCACCTGGGTATGGGCAAGAGACCCAGTACTTC. Protein: CASSPPGYGQETQYF.

J is TRBJ2-1 and V is TRBV11-2, with D perhaps matching TRBD2 (6 bases). From germline, CDR1 is SGHAT and CDR2 FQNNGV. The CDR3 is 15 amino acids. Between the trimmed V and J ends, which lost 5 bases and 0 bases, there was a span of 11 bases. CDR3 coding DNA: TGTGCCAGCAGCCAAAGGGACTCCTCCTACAATGAGCAGTTCTTC. Translation: CASSQRDSSYNEQFF.

CDR3: CASSGGDRAYEQYF. CDR3 in DNA: TGTGCCAGCAGTGGGGGGGACAGGGCGTACGAGCAGTACTTC. V gene TRBV9 combines with J gene TRBJ2-7; TRBD1 matches 9 bases. With V trimmed by 5 bases and J by 4 bases, 7 bases remained unmatched. Germline V gives CDR1 SGDLS, CDR2 YYNGEE. The CDR3 length is 14 residues.

This clone was observed a few times. The chain carries TRBV2 and TRBJ2-7, with 8 bases fitting TRBD2. Losses at the gene ends were 2 bases for V and 4 bases for J; bases not matched to a gene: 7. Germline V lookup: CDR1 SNHLY, CDR2 FYNNEI. CDR3 length equals 15 residues. The CDR3 region is CASSESVGLGYEQYF. The CDR3 DNA sequence: TGTGCCAGCAGTGAATCCGTGGGACTAGGGTACGAGCAGTACTTC.

This clone appeared once. V is TRBV27 and J is TRBJ2-7; D not certain. From germline, CDR1 is MNHEY and CDR2 SMNVEV (reference sequence). With 0 bases removed from V and 5 bases from J, the gap between germline ends came to 17 bases. The CDR3 length is 16 residues. CDR3 region: CASSLSIVAGIHEQYF. The CDR3 region has the DNA TGTGCCAGCAGTTTATCGATAGTAGCAGGTATCCACGAGCAGTACTTC.

V gene TRBV30 combines with J gene TRBJ2-3; no firm D call. The CDR3 spans 14 residues. The germline gives CDR1 GTSNPN, CDR2 SVGIG (reference sequence). Deletions cut 0 bases from V and 1 base from J, with 8 bases between. The CDR3 spells CAWSVRRGTDTQYF. CDR3 coding DNA: TGTGCCTGGAGTGTACGTCGGGGCACAGATACGCAGTATTTT.

This chain joins TRBV9 and TRBJ2-1; 11 bases are shared with TRBD1. CDR1 and CDR2 (germline): SGDLS, YYNGEE. The junction had 5 bases not matched to a gene; V was cut back by 0 bases and J by 6 bases. The CDR3 consists of 16 residues. CDR3 region: CASSVARDRGFNEQFF. The CDR3 DNA reads as TGTGCCAGCAGCGTAGCCCGGGACAGGGGGTTCAATGAGCAGTTCTTC.

The CDR3 loop reads CACSGSGQPQHF. CDR3 coding DNA: TGTGCCTGCTCAGGGTCGGGTCAGCCCCAGCATTTT. This chain connects TRBV30 to TRBJ1-5, with D maybe TRBD1 (5 bases). Per germline, CDR1 GTSNPN and CDR2 SVGIG (reference sequence). This CDR3 is 12 amino acids long. Trimming removed 6 bases at V and 6 bases at J, with 12 bases between.